This TCR beta chain was found in a study of vaccination and CD4 T cells after COVID-19. Study background: At a median approximately 100 days (range 35 to 161) after diagnosis, post-COVID samples were drawn.

The CDR3 is 15 residues long. V gave up 5 bases and J gave up 5 bases; unmatched junction bases: 8. The germline CDR1 and CDR2 sequences are DFQATT and SNEGSKA (reference sequence). Treatment given: roughly 10-day PBMC culture with coronavirus spike peptide pools or control peptides (ViraFEST assay). CD4+ T cells that came from the unexposed donor were collected before the COVID-19 pandemic (2011-2018). Under the ViraFEST approach, antigen-specific T cells were expanded with peptide pools and TCRs subsequently sequenced. Each well received 2.1 million or so PBMCs, cultured with around 10 IU/ml IL-2 and 10 ug/ml peptide pools. The Oncomine TCR Beta short-read assay generated sequence data from the DNA of cultured CD4+ T cells. Someone extracted genomic DNA from cultured CD4+ T cells. TCRdb analysed the PCR reads with MiXCR anew, one entry per CDR3 protein. The sample carries 8,000 to 9,500 distinct CDR3 sequences, 30% to 35% recorded once.

This clonotype was picked up a small number of times. Antigen: not known. Sequenced input: CD4+ T cells from blood, cultured in vitro. This chain joins TRBV20-1 and TRBJ2-7; 14 bases agree with TRBD2. The receptor was isolated from a human donor in good health. CDR3 bases: TGCAGTGCTGGCGGGGGACTAGCGGGAGCACACGAGCAGTACTTC. Translating gives CSAGGGLAGAHEQYF.